The T cell receptor beta chain described here comes from a study of patients and donors after allogeneic stem cell transplantation. TCRdb independently ran MiXCR on the RT-PCR reads; one entry per CDR3 protein. Here the sample spans about a million distinct CDR3 sequences, about a sixth being singletons. The CDR3 is 15 amino acids. Germline loops: CDR1 SGHTA, CDR2 FQGNSA. Trimming stripped 6 bases from V and 7 bases from J, with 19 bases between. The TCR sequence derives from a human donor who was either an allogeneic HSCT recipient or a stem cell or donor lymphocyte infusion donor (not recorded which). It is not recorded whose cells these are; they may come from a transplant donor. The rearrangement links TRBV7-2 to TRBJ2-1; D might be TRBD2 (5 bases). The sequencing input was blood, either unsorted or a sorted T cell fraction (not recorded which). CDR3 region: CASRPRGVIPNEQFF. The CDR3 DNA is TGTGCCAGCAGGCCCCGGGGTGTTATCCCTAATGAGCAGTTCTTC.